The subject of this entry is one T cell receptor beta chain. Sequencing was performed with immunoSEQ multiplex PCR; in TCRdb, only in-frame clones are kept and a portion is missing. The table records 2 million to 2.5 million clones, approximately 96% of them present only once. The sample originates from a study of shared clonotypes between healthy human individuals. Source material: naive CD4+ T cells sorted from blood. Noted subset: CD45RA+ positively selected. This receptor was identified in a man younger than 35 in good health.

CDR3 bases: TGTGCCAGCAAGGGACAGGCGAACACTGAAGCTTTCTTT. Its translation is CASKGQANTEAFF. The V call is TRBV2, the J call TRBJ1-1; the match to TRBD1 covers 8 bases. The J segment lost 1 base and the V segment lost 7 bases, leaving 2 bases of the junction unmatched. The V gene's germline CDR1 is SNHLY and CDR2 FYNNEI. The CDR3 has 13 amino acids.